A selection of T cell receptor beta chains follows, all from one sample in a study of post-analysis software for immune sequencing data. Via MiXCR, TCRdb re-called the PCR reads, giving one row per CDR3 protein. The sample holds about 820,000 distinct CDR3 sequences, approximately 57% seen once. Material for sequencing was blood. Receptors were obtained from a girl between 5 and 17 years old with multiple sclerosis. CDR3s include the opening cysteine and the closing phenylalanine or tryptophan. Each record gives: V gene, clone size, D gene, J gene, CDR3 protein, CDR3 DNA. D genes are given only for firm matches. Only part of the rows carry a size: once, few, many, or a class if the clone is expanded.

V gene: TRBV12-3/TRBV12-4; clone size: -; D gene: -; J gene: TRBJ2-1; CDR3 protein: CASSRDAPYNEQFF; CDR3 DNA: TGTGCCAGCAGTCGGGACGCCCCCTACAATGAGCAGTTCTTC
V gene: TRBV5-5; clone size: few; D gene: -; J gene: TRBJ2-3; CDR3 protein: CASSLGLGTDRAQYF; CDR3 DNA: TGTGCCAGCAGCTTGGGGTTGGGAACAGATAGGGCGCAGTATTTT
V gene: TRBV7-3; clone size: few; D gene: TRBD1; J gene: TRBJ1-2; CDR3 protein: CASSTDGTGWNGYTF; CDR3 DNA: TGTGCCAGCAGCACCGACGGGACAGGGTGGAACGGCTACACCTTC
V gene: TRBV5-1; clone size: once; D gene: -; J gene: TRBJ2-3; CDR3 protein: CASSFMGGSADTQYF; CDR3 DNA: TGCGCCAGCAGCTTTATGGGGGGATCGGCAGATACGCAGTATTTT
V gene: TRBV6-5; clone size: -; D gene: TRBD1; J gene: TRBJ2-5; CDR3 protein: CASSPRDRRQETQYF; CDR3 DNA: TGTGCCAGTAGCCCCCGGGACAGGAGACAAGAGACCCAGTACTTC
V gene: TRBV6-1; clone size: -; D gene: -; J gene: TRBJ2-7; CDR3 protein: CASSEIIRDEQYF; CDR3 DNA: TGTGCCAGCAGTGAAATAATTAGAGACGAGCAGTACTTC
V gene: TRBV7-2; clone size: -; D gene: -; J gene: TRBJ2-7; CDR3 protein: CASRQGSSYEQYF; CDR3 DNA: TGTGCCAGCAGACAGGGTAGTTCCTACGAGCAGTACTTC
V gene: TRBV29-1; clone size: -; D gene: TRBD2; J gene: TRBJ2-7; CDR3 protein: CSVRPGLAAYEQYF; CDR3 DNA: TGCAGCGTCCGACCTGGACTAGCGGCTTACGAGCAGTACTTC
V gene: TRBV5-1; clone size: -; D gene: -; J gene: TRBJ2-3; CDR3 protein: CASSNGRATDTQYF; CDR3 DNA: TGCGCCAGCAGCAACGGACGGGCCACAGATACGCAGTATTTT
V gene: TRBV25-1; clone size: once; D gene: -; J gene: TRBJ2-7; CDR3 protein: CASSEAASKGNEQYF; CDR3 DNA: TGTGCCAGCAGTGAGGCAGCCTCCAAGGGGAATGAGCAGTACTTC
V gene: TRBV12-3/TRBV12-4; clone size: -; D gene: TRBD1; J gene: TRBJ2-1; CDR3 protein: CASSPPRGQVDNEQFF; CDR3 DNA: TGTGCCAGCAGTCCGCCAAGGGGACAGGTCGACAATGAGCAGTTCTTC
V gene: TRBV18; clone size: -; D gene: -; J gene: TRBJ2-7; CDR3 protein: CASSPRAEAYEQYF; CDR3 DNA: TGTGCCAGCTCACCACGGGCCGAGGCCTACGAGCAGTACTTC
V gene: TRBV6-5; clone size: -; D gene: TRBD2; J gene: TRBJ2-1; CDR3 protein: CASSYGGRAHNEQFF; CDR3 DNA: TGTGCCAGCAGTTACGGCGGGAGGGCCCACAATGAGCAGTTCTTC
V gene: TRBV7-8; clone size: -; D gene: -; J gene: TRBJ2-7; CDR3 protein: CASSYQGWNQGIRYEQYF; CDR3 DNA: TGTGCCAGCAGCTATCAAGGGTGGAATCAGGGGATTAGGTACGAGCAGTACTTC
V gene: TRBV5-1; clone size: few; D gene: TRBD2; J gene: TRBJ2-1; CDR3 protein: CASSLLAGLIALNEQFF; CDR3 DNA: TGCGCCAGCAGCTTGCTAGCGGGGCTCATTGCTTTAAATGAGCAGTTCTTC
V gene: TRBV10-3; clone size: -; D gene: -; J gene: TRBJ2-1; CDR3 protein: CAISALRRGGNNEQFF; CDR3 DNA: TGTGCCATCAGTGCTCTTAGGCGCGGAGGGAACAATGAGCAGTTCTTC
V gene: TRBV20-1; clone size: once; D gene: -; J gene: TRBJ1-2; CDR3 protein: CSARDSTNYGYTF; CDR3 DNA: TGCAGTGCTAGAGATTCTACTAACTATGGCTACACCTTC
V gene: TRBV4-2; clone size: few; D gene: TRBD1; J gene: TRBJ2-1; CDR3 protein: CASSQDDRDSSYNEQFF; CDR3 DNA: TGTGCCAGCAGCCAAGATGACCGGGACAGCTCCTACAATGAGCAGTTCTTC
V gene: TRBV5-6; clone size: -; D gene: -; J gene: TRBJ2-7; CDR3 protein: CASSLEMVGSTYEQYF; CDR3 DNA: TGTGCCAGCAGCTTGGAAATGGTTGGATCTACCTACGAGCAGTACTTC
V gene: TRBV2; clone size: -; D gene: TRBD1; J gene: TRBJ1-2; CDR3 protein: CASSEQGGLGGYTF; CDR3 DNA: TGTGCCAGCAGTGAACAGGGGGGTCTAGGGGGCTACACCTTC
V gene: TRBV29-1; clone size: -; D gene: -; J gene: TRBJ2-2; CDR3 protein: CSVPGGSSGTGELFF; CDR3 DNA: TGCAGCGTTCCTGGGGGGTCCAGTGGAACCGGGGAGCTGTTTTTT
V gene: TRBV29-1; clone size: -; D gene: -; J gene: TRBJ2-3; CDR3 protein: CSVVGQGSQYF; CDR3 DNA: TGCAGCGTTGTCGGGCAGGGGTCGCAGTATTTT
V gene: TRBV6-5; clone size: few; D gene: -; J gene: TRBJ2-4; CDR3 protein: CASSYSPSKAKNIQYF; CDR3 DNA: TGTGCCAGCAGTTACTCGCCCAGTAAAGCCAAAAACATTCAGTACTTC
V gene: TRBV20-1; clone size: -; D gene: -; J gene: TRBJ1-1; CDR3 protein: CSAKQLSTEAFF; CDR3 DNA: TGCAGTGCTAAACAGCTTTCCACTGAAGCTTTCTTT
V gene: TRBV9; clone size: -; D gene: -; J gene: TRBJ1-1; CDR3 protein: CASSVATQGTEAFF; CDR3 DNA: TGTGCCAGCAGCGTAGCAACCCAGGGGACTGAAGCTTTCTTT
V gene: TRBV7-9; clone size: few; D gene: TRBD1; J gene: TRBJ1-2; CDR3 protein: CASSLIGGGGYTF; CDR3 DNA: TGTGCCAGCAGCTTAATAGGGGGCGGTGGCTACACCTTC
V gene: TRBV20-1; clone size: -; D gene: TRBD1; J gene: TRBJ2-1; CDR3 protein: CSARDAGGTAYNEQFF; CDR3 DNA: TGCAGTGCTAGGGATGCAGGGGGAACGGCCTACAATGAGCAGTTCTTC
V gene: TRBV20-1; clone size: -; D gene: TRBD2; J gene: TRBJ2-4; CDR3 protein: CSAPWRGGLGIQYF; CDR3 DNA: TGCAGTGCTCCGTGGCGGGGGGGATTAGGCATTCAGTACTTC
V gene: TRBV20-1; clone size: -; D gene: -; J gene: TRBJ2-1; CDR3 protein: CSARNHRVRNEQFF; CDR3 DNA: TGCAGTGCCAGAAACCACAGGGTCAGGAATGAGCAGTTCTTC
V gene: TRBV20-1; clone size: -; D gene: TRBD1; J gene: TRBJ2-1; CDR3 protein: CSAAGTGPNEQFF; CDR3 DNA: TGCAGTGCCGCCGGGACAGGGCCCAATGAGCAGTTCTTC
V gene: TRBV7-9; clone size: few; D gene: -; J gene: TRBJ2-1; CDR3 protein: CASSSLGSEQFF; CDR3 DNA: TGTGCCAGCAGCTCCCTCGGCTCTGAGCAGTTCTTC
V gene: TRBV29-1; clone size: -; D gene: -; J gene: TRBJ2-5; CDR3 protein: CSLQGRGETQYF; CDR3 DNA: TGCAGTCTCCAGGGAAGGGGAGAGACCCAGTACTTC
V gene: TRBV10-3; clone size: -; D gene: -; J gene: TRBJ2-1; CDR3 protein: CAISAQLAYTNEQFF; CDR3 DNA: TGTGCCATCAGTGCCCAACTAGCTTATACCAATGAGCAGTTCTTC